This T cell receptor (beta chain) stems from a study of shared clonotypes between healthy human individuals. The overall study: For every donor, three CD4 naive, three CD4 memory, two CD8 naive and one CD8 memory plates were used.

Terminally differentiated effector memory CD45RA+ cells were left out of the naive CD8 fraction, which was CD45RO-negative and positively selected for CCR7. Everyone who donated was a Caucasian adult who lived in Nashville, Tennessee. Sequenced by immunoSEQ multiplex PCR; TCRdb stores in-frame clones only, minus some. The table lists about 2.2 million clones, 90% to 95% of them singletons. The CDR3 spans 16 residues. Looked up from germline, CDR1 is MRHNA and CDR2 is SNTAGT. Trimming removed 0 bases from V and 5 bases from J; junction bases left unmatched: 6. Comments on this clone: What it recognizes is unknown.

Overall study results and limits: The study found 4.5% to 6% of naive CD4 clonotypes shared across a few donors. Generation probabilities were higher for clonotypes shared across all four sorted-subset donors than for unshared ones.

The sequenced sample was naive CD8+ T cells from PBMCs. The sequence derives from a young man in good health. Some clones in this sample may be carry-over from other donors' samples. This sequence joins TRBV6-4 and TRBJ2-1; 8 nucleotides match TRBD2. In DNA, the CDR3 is TGTGCCAGCAGTGACTCAGGACTAGCCTACCACAATGAGCAGTTCTTC. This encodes CASSDSGLAYHNEQFF.